One sample yielded the 29 T cell receptor beta chains listed below, sequenced in a study of T cell repertoires in cytomegalovirus infection. TCRdb used MiXCR to reprocess the reads, holding one entry per CDR3 protein. The sample includes around 300,000 distinct CDR3 sequences, 8% to 10% of them seen just once. Material for sequencing was PBMCs. All receptors come from a human donor in good health (CMV status not recorded). Some clones in this sample may be carry-over from other donors' samples.

The rearrangement uses TRBV7-2 and TRBJ2-5, with 7 bases identical to TRBD2. The CDR3 is 15 residues long. Germline V gene sequence: CDR1 SGHTA, CDR2 FQGNSA. After removal of 0 bases from V and 2 bases from J, the junction contained 3 bases not matched to a gene. DNA of the CDR3: TGTGCCAGCAGCTTAGCGCGGGGGATTCAAGAGACCCAGTACTTC. This encodes CASSLARGIQETQYF.

This clonotype was picked up a small number of times. The chain employs TRBV28 and TRBJ2-1; D might be TRBD1 (5 bases). The CDR3 has 14 amino acids. Germline V gene sequence: CDR1 MDHEN, CDR2 SYDVKM. V was clipped by 0 bases and J by 8 bases, with 11 bases between them. The CDR3, as DNA: TGTGCCAGCAGTTTATGGCAGGGTGGCGATGAGCAGTTCTTC. This codes for CASSLWQGGDEQFF.

The V and J genes are TRBV10-2 and TRBJ2-7; unclear D gene. Germline V gene data show CDR1 as WSHSY and CDR2 as SAAADI. This CDR3 is 12 amino acids long. The V end was cut by 1 base, the J end by 4 bases, with 5 bases between. CDR3 loop: CASSEYLYEQYF. The CDR3 DNA is TGCGCCAGCAGTGAGTACTTATACGAGCAGTACTTC.

At least ten counts were recorded for this clonotype. The V gene is TRBV7-6, the J gene TRBJ2-1, with no clear D. V was shortened by 2 bases and J by 2 bases, with 7 bases between the two germline ends. The CDR3 totals 14 residues. Germline CDR1 is SGHVS and CDR2 is FNYEAQ. In nucleotides, the CDR3 is TGTGCCAGCAGCTTACCAGGAACCTACAATGAGCAGTTCTTC. It translates to CASSLPGTYNEQFF.

Regarding this clonotype: One base away lies a much larger clone, so this may be a sequencing read error. This chain uses TRBV7-2 with TRBJ1-1; no clear D gene. The CDR3 consists of 15 residues. CDR1 and CDR2 from the germline V gene are SGHTA and FQGNSA. V lost 0 bases, J lost 3 bases, and 11 bases lay in between. The CDR3, as DNA: TGTGCCAGCAGCTTAGCCGCGTGTAGGGACACTGAAGCTTTCTTT. It yields the protein CASSLAACRDTEAFF.

This clonotype was picked up many times. The chain has TRBV7-2 and TRBJ1-6; D gene ambiguous. CDR1 and CDR2 from the germline V gene are SGHTA and FQGNSA. The V end was cut by 1 base, the J end by 10 bases, with 8 bases between. The CDR3 length is 13 residues. Written as DNA, the CDR3 is TGTGCCAGCAGCTTAGATGGGAAATCACCCCTCCACTTT. Translation gives CASSLDGKSPLHF.

The V and J genes are TRBV6-5 and TRBJ1-5; 8 bases match TRBD1. The germline CDR1 and CDR2 sequences are MNHEY and SVGAGI. The CDR3 has 14 residues. V dropped 6 bases and J dropped 7; count of bases not matched to a gene: 8. The chain's CDR3 is CASRSTGAGQPQHF. DNA of the CDR3: TGTGCCAGCAGATCGACAGGGGCCGGACAGCCCCAGCATTTT.

This clonotype was counted many times. This sequence joins TRBV20-1 and TRBJ2-1, with 9 bases aligning to TRBD2. The junction had 9 bases not matched to a gene; V was cut back by 3 bases and J by 15 bases. The germline gives CDR1 DFQATT, CDR2 SNEGSKA (reference sequence). This CDR3 region has 12 residues. The CDR3 is CSARVGTSKRFF. As DNA, the CDR3 is TGCAGTGCTAGGGTCGGGACTAGCAAGCGGTTCTTC.

This clonotype has a count of ten or more. The V and J genes are TRBV7-2 and TRBJ1-1; D remains unclear. The V gene lost 7 bases and the J gene lost 1 base, with 10 bases spanning the gap. The CDR3 extends over 13 amino acids. CDR1 and CDR2 from the germline V gene are SGHTA and FQGNSA. CDR3 in amino acids: CASTPSKNTEAFF. The CDR3 DNA reads as TGTGCCAGCACACCCTCGAAGAACACTGAAGCTTTCTTT.

This clonotype showed up just a few times. The J gene is TRBJ2-5, the V gene TRBV7-9; 8 bases map to TRBD2. The CDR3 length is 15 residues. Unmatched junction bases numbered 6, after V lost 3 bases and J lost 3 bases. The V gene's germline CDR1 is SEHNR and CDR2 FQNEAQ (reference sequence). CDR3 loop: CASSFKRGYEETQYF. In nucleotides, the CDR3 is TGTGCCAGCAGCTTCAAGCGGGGGTACGAAGAGACCCAGTACTTC.

The sample holds many counts of this clonotype. This chain links TRBV7-3 with TRBJ2-1; D is undetermined. The CDR3 loop spans 15 amino acids. Trimming pared 2 bases from V and 0 bases from J, leaving 8 bases between. Germline V gene sequence: CDR1 SGHTA, CDR2 FQGTGA. The CDR3 loop reads CASSLLRSSYNEQFF. CDR3 DNA: TGTGCCAGCAGCTTACTTCGAAGCTCCTACAATGAGCAGTTCTTC.

Points on this clonotype: A read error may produce the germline difference seen at one junction end. This chain joins TRBV5-3 and TRBJ2-3, with 14 bases matching TRBD2. TRBV5-3 is identified as an open reading frame with a role that is uncertain. There are 18 residues in the CDR3. CDR3 DNA sequence: TGTGCCAGCAGCTTGGGTCGACTAGCGGGAGGGGTAACAGATACGCAGTATTTT. Its protein product is CASSLGRLAGGVTDTQYF.

Ten or more counts support this clonotype. The germline gene is not matched at one end of the junction; a read error may be the cause. The V gene is TRBV7-6, the J gene TRBJ2-1, with 8 bases matching TRBD1. The CDR3 runs 13 residues. Germline CDR1 reads SGHVS; CDR2 reads FNYEAQ. The CDR3 DNA follows: TGTGCCAGCAGCCCCTCGGTGGGTGGGACAGGAATCTTC. It yields the protein CASSPSVGGTGIF. Full variable domain (outside the CDR3, taken from reference TRBV7-6 and TRBJ2-1): GAGVSQSPRYKVTKRGQDVALRCDPISGHVSLYWYRQALGQGPEFLTYFNYEAQQDKSGLPNDRFSAERPEGSISTLTIQRTEQRDSAMYRCASSPSVGGTGIFGPGTRLTVL.

The rearrangement joins TRBV11-3 to TRBJ2-2, with D hard to call. The V gene's germline CDR1 is SGHNT and CDR2 YENEEA. The CDR3 runs 13 residues. Trimming removed 5 bases from V and 7 bases from J, with 11 bases in between. The CDR3 protein is CASSRHELGELFF. CDR3 coding DNA: TGTGCCAGCAGCCGCCATGAGCTCGGGGAGCTGTTTTTT.

In this sample, this clonotype turned up many times. V gene TRBV2 combines with J gene TRBJ2-7; 7 bases fit TRBD2. This CDR3 is built from 18 residues. CDR1 and CDR2 (germline): SNHLY, FYNNEI. The ends lost 5 bases at V and 4 bases at J; junction bases unmatched: 20. The CDR3 here is CASSPSTGSGGIDYEQYF. CDR3 bases: TGTGCCAGCAGTCCGTCAACTGGTTCGGGAGGTATCGATTACGAGCAGTACTTC.

This clonotype was observed at least ten times. This chain uses TRBV7-2 with TRBJ2-4; D is possibly TRBD2 (5 bases). Germline V lookup: CDR1 SGHTA, CDR2 FQGNSA. V lost 2 bases and J lost 7, with 24 bases in between. The CDR3 is 18 amino acids. CDR3 in amino acids: CASSLSPPAERPNNIQYF. As DNA, the CDR3 is TGTGCCAGCAGCTTATCCCCCCCAGCGGAGAGGCCTAATAACATTCAGTACTTC.

Ten or more counts support this clonotype. V usage is TRBV7-2 and J usage is TRBJ2-7; D gene unclear. Per the germline V gene, CDR1 is SGHTA and CDR2 is FQGNSA. The V end was cut by 0 bases, the J end by 6 bases, with 18 bases between. This CDR3 contains 16 residues. The CDR3 coding sequence is TGTGCCAGCAGCTTAGCTCCTAGGGTACGAGTCTGCGAGCAGTACTTC. Translation gives CASSLAPRVRVCEQYF.

This clonotype came up a few times. The chain uses TRBV29-1 and TRBJ2-7; TRBD2 might be the D (6 bases). CDR1 and CDR2 from the germline V gene are SQVTM and ANQGSEA. The length of the CDR3 is 13 residues. V dropped 4 bases and J dropped 0 bases, with 10 bases sitting between them. CDR3 in amino acids: CSVGRGDSYEQYF. CDR3 sequence (DNA): TGCAGCGTTGGGAGGGGCGACTCCTACGAGCAGTACTTC.

This clonotype was seen at least ten times. This sequence joins TRBV4-2 and TRBJ2-1; D is possibly TRBD2 (5 bases). The CDR3 contains 16 residues. With 5 bases removed from V and 5 bases from J, the gap between germline ends came to 19 bases. Germline CDR1 LGHNA, CDR2 YNFKEQ. The DNA of the CDR3 is TGTGCCAGCAGCTTATGGGCAACGGGAACCCACAATGAGCAGTTCTTC. It encodes CASSLWATGTHNEQFF.

Points on this clonotype: A much larger clone sits a single nucleotide away, making a read error possible. This CDR3 fails to terminate in the conserved phenylalanine or tryptophan, so it likely reflects a read error. CDR3 nucleotides: TGTGCCAGCAGCGTCAACACTGAAGCTTTCTAT. Translated, it gives CASSVNTEAFY. V is TRBV7-2 and J is TRBJ1-1; D is unresolved. Trimming shortened V by 5 bases and J by 2 bases, and 3 bases separated the two germline ends. Germline CDR1 is SGHTA and CDR2 is FQGNSA. The CDR3 contains 11 residues.

This clonotype was detected many times. V usage is TRBV7-2 and J usage is TRBJ2-7, with D hard to call. CDR3 length: 13 residues. CDR1 and CDR2 from the germline V gene are SGHTA and FQGNSA. Between the trimmed V and J ends, which lost 4 bases and 4 bases, there was a span of 11 bases. The CDR3 DNA sequence: TGTGCCAGCAGCTCCCGTGGGGTTTACGAGCAGTACTTC. Its protein product is CASSSRGVYEQYF.

This sequence joins TRBV6-2 or TRBV6-3 and TRBJ2-1; 7 bases are a match to TRBD1. The V gene end was trimmed by 0 bases and the J gene end by 2 bases; junction bases not matched to a gene: 7. In germline, CDR1 is MNHEY, CDR2 SVGEGT. The CDR3 extends over 17 amino acids. The chain's CDR3 is CASSYSRRTGTYNEQFF. The CDR3 DNA reads TGTGCCAGCAGTTACTCGAGGAGGACAGGAACCTACAATGAGCAGTTCTTC.

The table lists this clonotype with a count of one. V gene TRBV6-6 combines with J gene TRBJ1-1; TRBD1 is a possible D gene (5 bases). Trimming stripped 6 bases from V and 4 bases from J, with 15 bases between. CDR1 is MNHNY, CDR2 SVGAGI, per germline (reference sequence). The CDR3 covers 14 residues. CDR3 DNA: TGTGCCAGCAGGAGTGGGGGGTCGGGCACTGAAGCTTTCTTT. Its protein product is CASRSGGSGTEAFF.

The sample holds many counts of this clonotype. The V gene is TRBV11-2, the J gene TRBJ2-1, with TRBD1 identical over 7 bases. The V segment lost 6 bases and the J segment 6 bases; nucleotides outside the gene matches: 17. The germline CDR1 and CDR2 sequences are SGHAT and FQNNGV. The CDR3 is 17 residues long. The CDR3 loop reads CASSYGQVVRLSNEQFF. In DNA form, the CDR3 reads TGTGCCAGCAGTTATGGACAGGTCGTCCGGCTAAGCAATGAGCAGTTCTTC.

The chain carries TRBV7-6 and TRBJ2-7; D is perhaps TRBD2 (6 bases). Germline V lookup: CDR1 SGHVS, CDR2 FNYEAQ. V lost 5 bases and J 11 bases, leaving 28 bases between the germline ends. The CDR3 consists of 16 residues. The CDR3 nucleotides are TGTGCCAGCAGCCGGAACGCGGGGAGTGTGAAGATAAAGGAGTACTTC. Translation gives CASSRNAGSVKIKEYF.

This clonotype has only a few counts. The V gene is TRBV27, the J gene TRBJ2-7; 8 nucleotides line up with TRBD1. Trimming removed 8 bases from V and 4 bases from J; junction bases left unmatched: 13. This CDR3 is built from 15 residues. The germline gives CDR1 MNHEY, CDR2 SMNVEV (reference sequence). The CDR3 here is CASSFAQGGWYEQYF. CDR3 nucleotides: TGTGCCAGCTCATTCGCACAGGGGGGATGGTACGAGCAGTACTTC.

This clonotype has at least ten counts. The chain links TRBV12-3 or TRBV12-4 to TRBJ2-2; D tentatively reads TRBD1 or TRBD2 (6 bases each). V dropped 3 bases and J dropped 6 bases, with 20 bases sitting between them. The CDR3 covers 17 residues. CDR3 nucleotides: TGTGCCAGCAGTTTCCCGATAGGGGGAGGACGGGCCGGGGAGCTGTTTTTT. Amino acids: CASSFPIGGGRAGELFF.

This clonotype was counted at least ten times. V usage is TRBV6-5 and J usage is TRBJ2-1; unclear D gene. The germline V and J ends were trimmed by 4 bases and 9 bases, with 7 bases remaining between them. The length of the CDR3 is 11 residues. Germline V gene data show CDR1 as MNHEY and CDR2 as SVGAGI. The CDR3 reads CASSFRTEQFF. The CDR3 DNA reads as TGTGCCAGCAGTTTTAGGACTGAGCAGTTCTTC.

This rearrangement joins TRBV28 to TRBJ1-1; 7 nucleotides match TRBD1. From germline, CDR1 is MDHEN and CDR2 SYDVKM. This CDR3 comprises 13 residues. Trimming at V came to 10 bases and at J to 4 bases, leaving 9 bases not matched to a gene. In DNA form, the CDR3 reads TGTGCCACCACGGGGGAGGGGGCCACTGAAGCTTTCTTT. Its translation: CATTGEGATEAFF.